The present T cell receptor (beta chain) was sequenced within a study of cytomegalovirus exposure and HLA in healthy donors. About this clone: No antigen is known for it.

This PCR relied on a set of 60 Vbeta primers and 13 Jbeta primers. Assay used: immunoSEQ multiplex PCR; TCRdb lists only in-frame clones, some missing. Counted here are about 80,000 clones, about 71% occurring once; the ten biggest clones make up more than 7%. Study-level results: Because they were indistinguishable, some V segments, including TRBV6-2 and TRBV6-3, were excluded.

The CDR3 has 15 residues. From germline, CDR1 is LNHDA and CDR2 SQIVND (reference sequence). V lost 6 bases to trimming and J lost 3 bases, with 15 bases between them. Sequencing was done on a sample of PBMCs. The receptor was isolated from a woman aged 40 to 55 in good health and CMV-seronegative. The chain employs TRBV19 and TRBJ2-1; the D is unclear. The CDR3 DNA reads TGTGCCAGTAGATCCCAACCGGGTAGCTACAATGAGCAGTTCTTC. Amino acids: CASRSQPGSYNEQFF.